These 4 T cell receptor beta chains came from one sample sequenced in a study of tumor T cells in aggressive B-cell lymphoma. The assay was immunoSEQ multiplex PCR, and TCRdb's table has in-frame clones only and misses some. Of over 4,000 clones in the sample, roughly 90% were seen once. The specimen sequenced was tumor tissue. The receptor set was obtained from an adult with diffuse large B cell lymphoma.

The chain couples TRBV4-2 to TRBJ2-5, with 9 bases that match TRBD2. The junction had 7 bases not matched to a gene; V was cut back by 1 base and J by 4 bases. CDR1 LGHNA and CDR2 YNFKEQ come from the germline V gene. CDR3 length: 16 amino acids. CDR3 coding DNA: TGTGCCAGCAGCCAAGGGACTAGCGTGGGAGGAGAGACCCAGTACTTC. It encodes CASSQGTSVGGETQYF.

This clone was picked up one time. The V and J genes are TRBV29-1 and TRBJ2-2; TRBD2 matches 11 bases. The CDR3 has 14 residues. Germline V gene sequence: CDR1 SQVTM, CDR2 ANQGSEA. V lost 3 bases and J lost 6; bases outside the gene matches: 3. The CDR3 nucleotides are TGCAGCGTTGATTTAGCGGGAGGGGCCGGGGAGCTGTTTTTT. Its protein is CSVDLAGGAGELFF.

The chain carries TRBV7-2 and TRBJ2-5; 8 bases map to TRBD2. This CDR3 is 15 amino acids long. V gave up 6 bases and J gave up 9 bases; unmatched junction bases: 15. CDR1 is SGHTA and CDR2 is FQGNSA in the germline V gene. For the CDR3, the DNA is TGTGCCAGCAGGAGAGAGGTTGGAGGGCGGGGGGCCCAGTACTTC. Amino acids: CASRREVGGRGAQYF.

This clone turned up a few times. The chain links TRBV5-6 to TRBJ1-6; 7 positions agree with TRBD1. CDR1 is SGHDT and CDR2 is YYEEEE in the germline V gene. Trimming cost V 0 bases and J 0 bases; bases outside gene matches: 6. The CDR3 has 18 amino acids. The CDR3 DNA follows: TGTGCCAGCAGCTTGGGGACAGGAGATAGCTCCTATAATTCACCCCTCCACTTT. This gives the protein CASSLGTGDSSYNSPLHF.